The present T cell receptor (beta chain) was sequenced within a study of blood T cell repertoires in COVID-19. Study details: Italy, Spain and the United States were the sources of the convalescent and acute COVID-19 samples.

The study assigned cohorts using participant-reported clinical history. Within the 2 weeks before study entry, each person in the exposed group met a COVID-19 case. Germline loops: CDR1 KGHDR, CDR2 SFDVKD. The V gene lost 4 bases and the J gene lost 0 bases, with 16 bases spanning the gap. This CDR3 region has 17 residues. The method was immunoSEQ multiplex PCR; TCRdb's version includes in-frame clones alone and lacks a portion of them. The sample gives 240,000 or so clones, over 80% of which show up once; over 0.85% is in the top ten. Specimen: PBMCs or T cells enriched from blood (not recorded which). The TCR originated in a man aged 50-60 years who had been exposed to COVID-19. The chain links TRBV24-1 to TRBJ2-3, with a possible D match to TRBD2 (6 bases). The CDR3 DNA is TGTGCCACCAGTGAACCCGGGAGACAGCTAAGCACAGATACGCAGTATTTT. Protein: CATSEPGRQLSTDTQYF.